This TCR beta chain comes out of a study of cytomegalovirus exposure and HLA in healthy donors. Study-level information: HLA-typed donors were the source of about 85 million unique TCRs held in an early data release. General study findings and limits: Common viral pathogens (according to a later analysis) appeared linked to several of the most significant clusters. In an earlier analysis, productive rearrangement rates for most beta V segments clustered near 87% or 30%.

The CDR3 consists of 15 residues. Germline lookup yields CDR1 MNHNY and CDR2 SVGAGI (reference sequence). V shed 4 bases, J shed 1 base, and the junction held 4 bases outside the gene matches. 60 Vbeta and 13 Jbeta primers were used in PCR. The protocol was immunoSEQ multiplex PCR, while the TCRdb copy is restricted to in-frame clones and leaves out a portion. Altogether some 130,000 clones are present, around two thirds being singletons, with the ten largest covering 2% to 3%. About this clone: Its antigen remains unknown.

These donors, healthy bone marrow donors, were studied. The clonotype originates from a woman in her 40s in good health and CMV-seronegative. The sequenced sample was PBMCs. The chain combines TRBV6-6 with TRBJ2-3; 8 bases are a match to TRBD1. The CDR3: CASSSRGHGTDTQYF. Written as DNA, the CDR3 is TGTGCCAGCAGTTCCAGGGGGCATGGCACAGATACGCAGTATTTT.